The T cell receptor beta chain described here comes from a study of graft-versus-host responses after intestinal transplantation. Findings and caveats of the study: Recipient marrow harbored GvH clones, some of which surfaced first in ileum or blood. Across patients carrying graft-donor T cell macrochimerism, allografts held high graft-versus-host to host-versus-graft clonal ratios.

V shed 3 bases and J 0 bases; nucleotides not matched to a gene: 2. The CDR3 is 15 residues long. Germline-derived CDR1 and CDR2 are SEHNR and FQNEAQ (reference sequence). Regarding this clone: Its antigen is not identified.

Using immunoSEQ multiplex PCR, the repertoire was profiled, and TCRdb retains in-frame clones only, with some absent. The sample has 90,000 to 95,000 clones, roughly nine tenths seen once. The V call is TRBV7-9, the J call TRBJ1-1; 9 bases are a match to TRBD1. The starting material was unstimulated CD8+ T cells sorted from spleen or lymph node cells, obtained before intestinal transplant. The receptor was isolated from a human donor who received an intestinal transplant. The CDR3 sequence: CASSFYRGLNTEAFF. For the CDR3, the DNA is TGTGCCAGCAGCTTTTACAGGGGGCTGAACACTGAAGCTTTCTTT. Looking up the rest from reference TRBV7-9 and TRBJ1-1 gives the full variable domain: DTGVSQNPRHKITKRGQNVTFRCDPISEHNRLYWYRQTLGQGPEFLTYFQNEAQLEKSRLLSDRFSAERPKGSFSTLEIQRTEQGDSAMYLCASSFYRGLNTEAFFGQGTRLTVV.